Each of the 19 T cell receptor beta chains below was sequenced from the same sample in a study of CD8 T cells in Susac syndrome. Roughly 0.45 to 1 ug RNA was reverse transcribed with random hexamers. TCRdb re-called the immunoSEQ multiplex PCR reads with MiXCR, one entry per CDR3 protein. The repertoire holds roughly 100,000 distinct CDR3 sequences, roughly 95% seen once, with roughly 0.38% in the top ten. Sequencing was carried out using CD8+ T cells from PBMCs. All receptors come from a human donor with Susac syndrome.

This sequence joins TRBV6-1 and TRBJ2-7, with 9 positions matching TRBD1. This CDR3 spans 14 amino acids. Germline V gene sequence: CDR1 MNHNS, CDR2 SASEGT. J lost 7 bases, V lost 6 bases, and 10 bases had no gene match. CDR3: CASRGDRVKGEQYF. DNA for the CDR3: TGTGCCAGCAGGGGGGACAGGGTAAAGGGGGAGCAGTACTTC.

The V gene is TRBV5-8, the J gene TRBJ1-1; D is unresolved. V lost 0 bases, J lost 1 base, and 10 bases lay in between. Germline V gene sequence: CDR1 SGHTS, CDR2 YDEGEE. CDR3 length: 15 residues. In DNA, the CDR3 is TGTGCCAGCAGCTTGGATGAGACACCGAACACTGAAGCTTTCTTT. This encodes CASSLDETPNTEAFF.

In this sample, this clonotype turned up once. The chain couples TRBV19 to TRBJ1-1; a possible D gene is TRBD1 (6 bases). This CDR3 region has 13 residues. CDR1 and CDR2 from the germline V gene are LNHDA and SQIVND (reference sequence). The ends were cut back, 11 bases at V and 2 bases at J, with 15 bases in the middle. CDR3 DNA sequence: TGTGCCGCTACTGGGACAAAAAACACTGAAGCTTTCTTT. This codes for CAATGTKNTEAFF.

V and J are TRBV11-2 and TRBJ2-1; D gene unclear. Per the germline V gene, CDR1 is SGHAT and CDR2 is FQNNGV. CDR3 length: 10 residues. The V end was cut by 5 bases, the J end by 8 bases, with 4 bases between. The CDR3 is CASSKYEQFF. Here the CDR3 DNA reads TGTGCCAGCAGCAAATATGAGCAGTTCTTC.

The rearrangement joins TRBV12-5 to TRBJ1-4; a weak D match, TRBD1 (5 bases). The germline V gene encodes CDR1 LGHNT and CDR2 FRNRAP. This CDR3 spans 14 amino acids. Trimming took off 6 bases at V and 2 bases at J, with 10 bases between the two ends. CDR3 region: CASGKGSTNEKLFF. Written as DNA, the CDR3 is TGTGCTAGTGGCAAGGGGAGCACTAATGAAAAACTGTTTTTT. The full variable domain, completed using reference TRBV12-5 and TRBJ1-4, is DARVTQTPRHKVTEMGQEVTMRCQPILGHNTVFWYRQTMMQGLELLAYFRNRAPLDDSGMPKDRFSAEMPDATLATLKIQPSEPRDSAVYFCASGKGSTNEKLFFGSGTQLSVL.

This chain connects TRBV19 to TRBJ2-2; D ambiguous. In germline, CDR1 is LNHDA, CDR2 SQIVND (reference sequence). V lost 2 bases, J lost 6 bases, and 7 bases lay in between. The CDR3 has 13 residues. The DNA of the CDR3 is TGTGCCAGTAGTATATCGGGCCCCGGGGAGCTGTTTTTT. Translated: CASSISGPGELFF.

CDR3 nucleotides: TGTGCCAGCAGTTACTCGGAGGGAGCCGGCACTGAAGCTTTCTTT. Its protein is CASSYSEGAGTEAFF. The rearrangement uses TRBV6-5 and TRBJ1-1; D unresolved. The germline CDR1 and CDR2 sequences are MNHEY and SVGAGI. Between the trimmed V and J ends, which lost 0 bases and 4 bases, there was a span of 12 bases. The CDR3 is 15 amino acids.

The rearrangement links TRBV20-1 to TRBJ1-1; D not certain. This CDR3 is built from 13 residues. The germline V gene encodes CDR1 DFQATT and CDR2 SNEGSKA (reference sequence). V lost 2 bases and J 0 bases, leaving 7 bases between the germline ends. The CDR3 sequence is CSARPIMNTEAFF. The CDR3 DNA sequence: TGCAGTGCTAGACCCATCATGAACACTGAAGCTTTCTTT.

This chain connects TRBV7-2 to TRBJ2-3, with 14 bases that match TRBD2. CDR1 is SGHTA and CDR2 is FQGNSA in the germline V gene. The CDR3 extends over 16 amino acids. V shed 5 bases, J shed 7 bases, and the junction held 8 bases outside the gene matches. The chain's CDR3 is CASSPWTSGGPYTQYF. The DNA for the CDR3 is TGTGCCAGCAGCCCATGGACTAGCGGGGGGCCTTATACGCAGTATTTT.

The CDR3 here is CASSPSGGHYGYTF. For the CDR3, the DNA is TGTGCCAGCAGCCCGTCCGGCGGACACTATGGCTACACCTTC. The chain couples TRBV11-2 to TRBJ1-2; no firm D call. The germline V and J ends were trimmed by 5 bases and 3 bases, with 13 bases remaining between them. The germline V gene encodes CDR1 SGHAT and CDR2 FQNNGV. This CDR3 has 14 residues.

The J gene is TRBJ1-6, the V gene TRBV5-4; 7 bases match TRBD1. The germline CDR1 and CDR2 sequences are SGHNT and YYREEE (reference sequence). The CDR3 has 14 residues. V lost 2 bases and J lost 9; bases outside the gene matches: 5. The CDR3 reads CASSFQGGGSPLHF. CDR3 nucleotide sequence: TGTGCCAGCAGCTTCCAGGGGGGGGGTTCACCCCTCCACTTT.

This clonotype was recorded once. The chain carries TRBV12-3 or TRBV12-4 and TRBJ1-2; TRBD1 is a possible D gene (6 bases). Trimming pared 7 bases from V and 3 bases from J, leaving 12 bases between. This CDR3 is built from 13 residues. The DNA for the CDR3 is TGTGCCAGCAATCCCGGGACACACTATGGCTACACCTTC. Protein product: CASNPGTHYGYTF.

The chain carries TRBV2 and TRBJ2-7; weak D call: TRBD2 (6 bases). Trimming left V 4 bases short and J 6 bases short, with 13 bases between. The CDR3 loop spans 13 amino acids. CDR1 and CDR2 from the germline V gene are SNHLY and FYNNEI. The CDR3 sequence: CASSGRTIVEQYF. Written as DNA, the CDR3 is TGTGCCAGCAGTGGGCGGACTATCGTCGAGCAGTACTTC.

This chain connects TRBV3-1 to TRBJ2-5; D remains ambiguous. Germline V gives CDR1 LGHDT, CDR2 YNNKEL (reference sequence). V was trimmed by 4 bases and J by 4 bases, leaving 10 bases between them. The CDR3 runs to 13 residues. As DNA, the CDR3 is TGTGCCAGCAGCCCGCTTCACGTAGAGACCCAGTACTTC. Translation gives CASSPLHVETQYF.

The CDR3 is CASSILAGGITGELFF. CDR3 nucleotide sequence: TGTGCCAGCAGCATACTAGCGGGGGGAATCACCGGGGAGCTGTTTTTT. This chain connects TRBV7-9 to TRBJ2-2; TRBD2 agrees at 12 bases. CDR1 and CDR2 from the germline V gene are SEHNR and FQNEAQ (reference sequence). The CDR3 covers 16 residues. V lost 5 bases to trimming and J lost 4 bases; unmatched junction nucleotides: 5.

In DNA, the CDR3 is TGTGCCAGCAGTTTGAATCCCGCCTTGGGCTATGGCTACACCTTC. Its translation is CASSLNPALGYGYTF. The chain recombines TRBV12-3 or TRBV12-4 with TRBJ1-2, with D hard to call. With 3 bases removed from V and 4 bases from J, the gap between germline ends came to 15 bases. The CDR3 runs to 15 residues.

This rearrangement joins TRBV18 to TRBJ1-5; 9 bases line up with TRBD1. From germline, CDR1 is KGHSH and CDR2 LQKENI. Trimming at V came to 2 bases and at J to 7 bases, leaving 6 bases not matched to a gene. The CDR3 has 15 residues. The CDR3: CASSPKDRGDQPQHF. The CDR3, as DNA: TGTGCCAGCTCACCAAAGGACAGGGGAGACCAGCCCCAGCATTTT.

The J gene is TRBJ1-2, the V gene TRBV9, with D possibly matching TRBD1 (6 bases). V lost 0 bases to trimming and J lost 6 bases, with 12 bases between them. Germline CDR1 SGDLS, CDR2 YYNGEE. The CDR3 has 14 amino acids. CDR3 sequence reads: CASSVDRATDGYTF. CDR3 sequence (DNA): TGTGCCAGCAGCGTAGACAGGGCTACGGATGGCTACACCTTC.

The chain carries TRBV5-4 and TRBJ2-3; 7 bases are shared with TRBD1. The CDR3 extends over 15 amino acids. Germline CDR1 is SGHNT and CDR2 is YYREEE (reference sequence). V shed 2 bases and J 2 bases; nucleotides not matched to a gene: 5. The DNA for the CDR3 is TGTGCCAGCAGCTTCGACAGGGTAATCACAGATACGCAGTATTTT. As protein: CASSFDRVITDTQYF.